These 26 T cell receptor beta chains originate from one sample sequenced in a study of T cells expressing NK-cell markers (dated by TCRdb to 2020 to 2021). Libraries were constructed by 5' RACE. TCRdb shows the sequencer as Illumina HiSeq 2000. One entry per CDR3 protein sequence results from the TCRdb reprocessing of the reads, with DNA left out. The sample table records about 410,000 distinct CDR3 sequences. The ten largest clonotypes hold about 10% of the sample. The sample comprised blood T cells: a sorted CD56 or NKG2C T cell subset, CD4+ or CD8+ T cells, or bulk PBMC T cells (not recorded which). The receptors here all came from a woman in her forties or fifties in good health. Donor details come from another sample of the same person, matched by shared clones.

The chain's CDR3 is CASSFGASGYNEQFF. The rearrangement links TRBV7-2 to TRBJ2-1; TCRdb indicates TRBD2, and absent DNA this call remains unverified. Germline-derived CDR1 and CDR2 are SGHTA and FQGNSA. The CDR3 covers 15 residues.

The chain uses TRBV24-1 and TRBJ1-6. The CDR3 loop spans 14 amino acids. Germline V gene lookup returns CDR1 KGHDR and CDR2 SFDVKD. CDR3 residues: CATSDSAANSPLHF.

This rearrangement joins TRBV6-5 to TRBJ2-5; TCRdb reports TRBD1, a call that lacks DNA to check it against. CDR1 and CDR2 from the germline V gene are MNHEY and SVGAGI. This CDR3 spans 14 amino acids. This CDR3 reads CASSYGDNQETQYF.

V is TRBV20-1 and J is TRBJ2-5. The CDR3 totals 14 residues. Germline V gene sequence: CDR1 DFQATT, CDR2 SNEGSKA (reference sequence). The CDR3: CSAIFMGVQETQYF.

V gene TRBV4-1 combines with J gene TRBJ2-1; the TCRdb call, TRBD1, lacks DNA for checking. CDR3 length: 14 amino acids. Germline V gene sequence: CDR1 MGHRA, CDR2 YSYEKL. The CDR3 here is CASSQPDRGNEQFF.

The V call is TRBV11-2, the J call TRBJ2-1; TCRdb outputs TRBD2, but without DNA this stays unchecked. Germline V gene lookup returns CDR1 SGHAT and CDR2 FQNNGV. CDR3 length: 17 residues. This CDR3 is CASSQGLAANSYNEQFF.

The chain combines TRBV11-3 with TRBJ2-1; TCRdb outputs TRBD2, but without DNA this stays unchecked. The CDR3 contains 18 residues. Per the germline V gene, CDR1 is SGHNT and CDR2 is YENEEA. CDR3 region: CASSGPGAGTSDHNEQFF. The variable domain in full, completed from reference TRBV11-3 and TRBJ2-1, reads EAGVVQSPRYKIIEKKQPVAFWCNPISGHNTLYWYLQNLGQGPELLIRYENEEAVDDSQLPKDRFSAERLKGVDSTLKIQPAELGDSAVYLCASSGPGAGTSDHNEQFFGPGTRLTVL.

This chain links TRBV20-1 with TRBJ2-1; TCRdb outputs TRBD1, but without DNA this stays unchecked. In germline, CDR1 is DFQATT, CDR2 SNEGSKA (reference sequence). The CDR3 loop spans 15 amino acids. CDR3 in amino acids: CSARDPGASYNEQFF.

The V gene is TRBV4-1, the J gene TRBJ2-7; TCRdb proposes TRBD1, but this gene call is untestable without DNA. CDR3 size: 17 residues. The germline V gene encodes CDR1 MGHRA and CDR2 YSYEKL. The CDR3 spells CASSQAPPGVFGYEQYF.

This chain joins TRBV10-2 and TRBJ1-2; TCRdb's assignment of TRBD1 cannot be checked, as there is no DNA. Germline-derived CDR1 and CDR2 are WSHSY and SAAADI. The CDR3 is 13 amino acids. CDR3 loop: CASSERGPEGYTF.

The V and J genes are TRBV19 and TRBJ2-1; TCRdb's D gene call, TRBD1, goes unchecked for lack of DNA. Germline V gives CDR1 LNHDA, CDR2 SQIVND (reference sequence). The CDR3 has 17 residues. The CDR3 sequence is CASSHGRRRDRGNEQFF.

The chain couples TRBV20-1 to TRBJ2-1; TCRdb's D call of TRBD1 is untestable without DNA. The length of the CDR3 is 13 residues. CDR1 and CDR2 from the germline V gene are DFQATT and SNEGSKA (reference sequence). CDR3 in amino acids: CSASWQGKNEQFF.

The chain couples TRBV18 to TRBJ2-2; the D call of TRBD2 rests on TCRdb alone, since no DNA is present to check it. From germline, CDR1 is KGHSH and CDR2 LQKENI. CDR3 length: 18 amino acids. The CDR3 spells CASSPRLAGGMNTGELFF.

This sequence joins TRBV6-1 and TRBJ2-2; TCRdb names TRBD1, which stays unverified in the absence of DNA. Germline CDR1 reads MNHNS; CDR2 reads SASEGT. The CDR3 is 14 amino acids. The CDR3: CASYKGGGTGELFF.

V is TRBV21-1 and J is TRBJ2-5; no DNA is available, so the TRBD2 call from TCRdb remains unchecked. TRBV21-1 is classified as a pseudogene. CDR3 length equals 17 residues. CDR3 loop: CASSKTGQREHQETQYF.

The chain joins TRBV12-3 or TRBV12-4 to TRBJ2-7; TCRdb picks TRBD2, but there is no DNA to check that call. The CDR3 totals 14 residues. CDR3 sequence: CASSFDSGTNEQYF.

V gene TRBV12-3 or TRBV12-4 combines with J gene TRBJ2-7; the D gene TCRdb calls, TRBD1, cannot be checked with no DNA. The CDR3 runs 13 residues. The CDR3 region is CASSPDSLLEQYF.

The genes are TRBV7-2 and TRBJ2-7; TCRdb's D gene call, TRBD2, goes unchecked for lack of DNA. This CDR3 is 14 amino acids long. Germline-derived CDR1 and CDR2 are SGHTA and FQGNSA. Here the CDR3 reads CASSLGSGSIEQYF.

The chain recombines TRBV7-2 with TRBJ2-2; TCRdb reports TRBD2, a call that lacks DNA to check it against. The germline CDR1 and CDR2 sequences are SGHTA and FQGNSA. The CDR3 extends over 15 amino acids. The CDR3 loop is CASSFETTPPGELFF.

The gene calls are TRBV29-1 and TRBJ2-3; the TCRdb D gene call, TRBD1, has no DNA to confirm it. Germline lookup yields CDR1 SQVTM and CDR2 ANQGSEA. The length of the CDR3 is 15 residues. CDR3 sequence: CSVQRGTGMADTQYF.

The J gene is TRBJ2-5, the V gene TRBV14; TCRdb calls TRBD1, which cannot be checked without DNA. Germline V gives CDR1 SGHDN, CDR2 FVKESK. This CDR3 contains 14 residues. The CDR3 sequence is CASSPGQTLQTQYF.

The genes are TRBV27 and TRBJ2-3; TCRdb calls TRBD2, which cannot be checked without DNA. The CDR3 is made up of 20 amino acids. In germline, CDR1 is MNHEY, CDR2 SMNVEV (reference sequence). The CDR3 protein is CASSLSIIARGLSNTDTQYF.

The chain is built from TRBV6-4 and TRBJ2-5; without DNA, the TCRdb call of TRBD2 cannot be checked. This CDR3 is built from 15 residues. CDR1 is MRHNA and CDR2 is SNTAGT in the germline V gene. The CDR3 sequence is CASSRGRPYQETQYF.

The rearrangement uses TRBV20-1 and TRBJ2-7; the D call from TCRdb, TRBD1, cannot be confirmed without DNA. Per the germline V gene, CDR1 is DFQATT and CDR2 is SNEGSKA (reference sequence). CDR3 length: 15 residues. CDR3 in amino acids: CSAGSFSISRGEQYF.

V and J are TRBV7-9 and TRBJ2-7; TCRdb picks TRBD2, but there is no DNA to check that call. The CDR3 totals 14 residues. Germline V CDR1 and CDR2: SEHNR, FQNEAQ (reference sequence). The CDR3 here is CASSPPSGLYEQYF. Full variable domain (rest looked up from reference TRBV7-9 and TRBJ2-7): DTGVSQNPRHKITKRGQNVTFRCDPISEHNRLYWYRQTLGQGPEFLTYFQNEAQLEKSRLLSDRFSAERPKGSFSTLEIQRTEQGDSAMYLCASSPPSGLYEQYFGPGTRLTVT.

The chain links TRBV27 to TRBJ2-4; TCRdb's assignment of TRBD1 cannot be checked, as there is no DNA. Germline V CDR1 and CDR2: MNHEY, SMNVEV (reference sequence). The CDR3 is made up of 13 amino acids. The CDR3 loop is CASSGGAKNIQYF.